These 14 T cell receptor beta chains share one sample of origin, sequenced in a study of shared clonotypes between healthy human individuals. Produced via immunoSEQ multiplex PCR; TCRdb's table is partial and in-frame only. The table lists about 1 million clones, 65% to 75% of them singletons. The sample consisted of memory CD4+ T cells sorted from blood. Subset: CD45RA-negative fraction. Source of these receptors: a man between 18 and 35 years old in good health.

J is TRBJ2-3 and V is TRBV1; whether TRBD2, the table's D call, matches the DNA was not checked. TRBV1 is an annotated pseudogene. The CDR3 runs 12 residues. This CDR3 reads CTSSLASDTQYF. In nucleotides, the CDR3 is TGCACCAGCAGCCTTGCGTCGGATACGCAGTATTTT.

The V and J genes are TRBV2 and TRBJ1-1; possible D gene TRBD1, 6 bases. Trimming removed 6 bases at V and 5 bases at J, with 16 bases between. This CDR3 has 14 residues. Germline V CDR1 and CDR2: SNHLY, FYNNEI. The CDR3 bases are TGTGCCAGCAGATTAGACAGGTCGGGGACTGAAGCTTTCTTT. Its translation: CASRLDRSGTEAFF.

This clone showed up just a few times. The chain recombines TRBV7-8 with TRBJ1-5; D unresolved. Trimming cost V 5 bases and J 5 bases, with 10 bases left between them. The CDR3 is 13 residues long. The germline V gene has CDR1 SGHVS and CDR2 FQNEAQ. The CDR3 protein is CASSPQADQPQHF. CDR3 nucleotides: TGTGCCAGCAGCCCGCAGGCGGATCAGCCCCAGCATTTT.

The CDR3 DNA reads TGTGCCAGGGTAAGGAGGGTTTACAATGAGCAGTTCTTC. Translated: CARVRRVYNEQFF. V is TRBV6-9 and J is TRBJ2-1, with D perhaps TRBD2 (6 bases). Per the germline V gene, CDR1 is MNHGY and CDR2 is SVAAGI. V was cut by 9 bases and J by 4 bases, with 13 bases left in between. CDR3 length equals 13 residues.

V and J are TRBV6-5 and TRBJ1-1; 9 nucleotides line up with TRBD1. V was clipped by 4 bases and J by 7 bases; unmatched bases: 7. The CDR3 is made up of 14 amino acids. Germline values: CDR1 MNHEY, CDR2 SVGAGI. The CDR3 sequence: CASSWGQGFGEAFF. CDR3 nucleotide sequence: TGTGCCAGCAGTTGGGGACAGGGTTTCGGTGAAGCTTTCTTT.

The V and J genes are TRBV6-5 and TRBJ2-2, with D tentatively TRBD2 (5 bases). Germline CDR1 and CDR2: MNHEY and SVGAGI. The CDR3 spans 15 residues. V was shortened by 2 bases and J by 5 bases, with 12 bases between the two germline ends. As DNA, the CDR3 is TGTGCCAGCAGTTACAGACTTGAGGGAACCGGGGAGCTGTTTTTT. Its protein is CASSYRLEGTGELFF.

To note about this clone: At one end the junction does not follow the germline gene, possibly because of a read error. CDR3 residues: CASSPDGGQGETQYF. CDR3 nucleotides: TGTGCTAGCAGCCCCGACGGGGGTCAGGGAGAGACCCAGTACTTC. The chain is built from TRBV7-7 and TRBJ2-5; a weak D match, TRBD2 (6 bases). CDR1 and CDR2 (germline): SSHAT, FNYEAQ (reference sequence). The CDR3 totals 15 residues.

The genes are TRBV5-1 and TRBJ2-2, with D perhaps matching TRBD2 (6 bases). Germline V gives CDR1 SGHRS, CDR2 YFSETQ. V lost 4 bases, J lost 0 bases, and 13 bases lay in between. This CDR3 has 16 residues. CDR3 in amino acids: CASSGGLSTNTGELFF. CDR3 DNA: TGCGCCAGCAGCGGCGGACTATCTACGAACACCGGGGAGCTGTTTTTT.

The chain is built from TRBV4-1 and TRBJ2-5, with D uncertain. Trimming stripped 1 base from V and 0 bases from J, with 6 bases between. This CDR3 is 14 amino acids long. Germline V gene lookup returns CDR1 MGHRA and CDR2 YSYEKL. CDR3 DNA: TGCGCCAGCAGCCAAGTCACGTACCAAGAGACCCAGTACTTC. It codes for CASSQVTYQETQYF.

The V and J genes are TRBV5-1 and TRBJ2-5; D is perhaps TRBD1 (5 bases). The CDR3 runs 16 residues. The germline CDR1 and CDR2 sequences are SGHRS and YFSETQ. With 4 bases removed from V and 2 bases from J, the gap between germline ends came to 18 bases. The CDR3 is CASSKGWGGPQETQYF. CDR3 nucleotide sequence: TGCGCCAGCAGCAAAGGGTGGGGCGGACCACAAGAGACCCAGTACTTC.

This rearrangement joins TRBV28 to TRBJ2-5; D may be TRBD1 (6 bases). The CDR3 spans 17 residues. Germline values: CDR1 MDHEN, CDR2 SYDVKM. Trimming shortened V by 6 bases and J by 1 base, and 21 bases separated the two germline ends. Here the CDR3 reads CASSRLGATNLQETQYF. The CDR3 region has the DNA TGTGCCAGCAGCAGACTGGGGGCCACAAACCTCCAAGAGACCCAGTACTTC.

This clone showed up many times. Other DNA sequences in the sample encode the same CDR3. The chain recombines TRBV30 with TRBJ1-6; the D is unclear. Germline-derived CDR1 and CDR2 are GTSNPN and SVGIG (reference sequence). Trimming removed 5 bases at V and 7 bases at J, with 12 bases between. There are 13 residues in the CDR3. CDR3 sequence (DNA): TGTGCCTGGCGATCCGGGAACAATTCACCCCTCCACTTT. It codes for CAWRSGNNSPLHF. The complete variable domain, with remaining parts taken from reference TRBV30 and TRBJ1-6, reads SQTIHQWPATLVQPVGSPLSLECTVEGTSNPNLYWYRQAAGRGLQLLFYSVGIGQISSEVPQNLSASRPQDRQFILSSKKLLLSDSGFYLCAWRSGNNSPLHFGNGTRLTVT.

This clone was detected a few times. The rearrangement joins TRBV11-1 to TRBJ2-4; the D gene is possibly TRBD1 (6 bases). This CDR3 has 16 amino acids. From germline, CDR1 is SGHAT and CDR2 FQDESV (reference sequence). With 5 bases removed from V and 4 bases from J, the gap between germline ends came to 18 bases. The chain's CDR3 is CASSDRGARGKNIQYF. CDR3 DNA sequence: TGTGCCAGCAGCGACCGAGGGGCCAGGGGAAAAAACATTCAGTACTTC.

Here the CDR3 reads CASRAGTAGYEQYF. CDR3 nucleotide sequence: TGTGCCAGCAGAGCCGGGACGGCGGGGTACGAGCAGTACTTC. The chain is built from TRBV6-1 and TRBJ2-7, with a possible D match to TRBD2 (6 bases). This CDR3 has 14 residues. Trimming left V 6 bases short and J 4 bases short, with 16 bases between. Germline CDR1 is MNHNS and CDR2 is SASEGT.